Each of the 14 T cell receptor beta chains below was sequenced from the same sample in a study of blood T cell repertoires in COVID-19. Sequencing was performed with immunoSEQ multiplex PCR; in TCRdb, only in-frame clones are kept and a portion is missing. The top ten clones hold 4.5% to 5.5% of a sample with 200,000 or so clones, approximately 79% of them seen once. Sequenced input: peripheral blood. These receptors were obtained from a human donor in a cohort sampled during active COVID-19.

J is TRBJ2-5 and V is TRBV19; 9 bases are a match to TRBD1. The CDR3 covers 16 residues. V was clipped by 4 bases and J by 4 bases; unmatched bases: 10. Germline V gene lookup returns CDR1 LNHDA and CDR2 SQIVND (reference sequence). DNA for the CDR3: TGTGCCAGTAGTACGGGACAGGGAAATCCGCGAGAGACCCAGTACTTC. This sequence encodes CASSTGQGNPRETQYF.

The chain carries TRBV5-6 and TRBJ2-7, with 13 nucleotides matching TRBD2. This CDR3 region has 15 residues. Looked up from germline, CDR1 is SGHDT and CDR2 is YYEEEE. Trimming removed 2 bases from V and 6 bases from J; junction bases left unmatched: 5. CDR3 sequence: CASSFRTSGSLEQYF. CDR3 in DNA: TGTGCCAGCAGCTTCCGGACTAGCGGGAGTCTCGAGCAGTACTTC.

The V gene is TRBV7-2, the J gene TRBJ2-7; D is perhaps TRBD1 (6 bases). CDR1 and CDR2 from the germline V gene are SGHTA and FQGNSA. The V and J ends lost 5 bases and 4 bases respectively, with 9 bases between them. The CDR3 consists of 12 residues. The CDR3 region is CASSQDRYEQYF. The CDR3 bases are TGTGCCAGCAGCCAGGACAGATACGAGCAGTACTTC.

This clone was observed a handful of times. The same CDR3 also results from other DNA sequences found in this sample. This chain connects TRBV5-1 to TRBJ2-2, with 7 bases identical to TRBD1. CDR3 length: 15 amino acids. In germline, CDR1 is SGHRS, CDR2 YFSETQ. Trimming took 0 bases from V and 3 from J; bases not matched to a gene: 2. The CDR3 bases are TGCGCCAGCAGCTTGGAAGGGGGCTACACCGGGGAGCTGTTTTTT. Its protein product is CASSLEGGYTGELFF.

The chain employs TRBV5-4 and TRBJ1-1; 8 nucleotides align to TRBD1. Germline V gives CDR1 SGHNT, CDR2 YYREEE (reference sequence). This CDR3 has 15 amino acids. V dropped 1 base and J dropped 1; count of bases not matched to a gene: 3. The CDR3 region has the DNA TGTGCCAGCAGCTTGCCCGGGACAGGGAACACTGAAGCTTTCTTT. Protein: CASSLPGTGNTEAFF. Supplemented by reference TRBV5-4 and TRBJ1-1, the full variable domain reads ETGVTQSPTHLIKTRGQQVTLRCSSQSGHNTVSWYQQALGQGPQFIFQYYREEENGRGNFPPRFSGLQFPNYSSELNVNALELDDSALYLCASSLPGTGNTEAFFGQGTRLTVV.

Here the CDR3 DNA reads TGTGCCAGCAGTGACTCGGGCCTAGCGGCAACCAGAGGGACCCAGTACTTC. Amino acid sequence: CASSDSGLAATRGTQYF. This chain links TRBV6-4 with TRBJ2-5; TRBD2 agrees at 7 bases. Unmatched junction bases numbered 14, after V lost 0 bases and J lost 7 bases. Per the germline V gene, CDR1 is MRHNA and CDR2 is SNTAGT. This CDR3 has 17 amino acids.

The gene calls are TRBV7-2 and TRBJ1-5; 8 nucleotides match TRBD1. Trimming removed 3 bases from V and 6 bases from J; junction bases left unmatched: 4. Germline V lookup: CDR1 SGHTA, CDR2 FQGNSA. CDR3 length: 14 amino acids. CDR3 sequence: CASSLRGTGQPQHF. In DNA form, the CDR3 reads TGTGCCAGCAGCTTGAGAGGGACAGGTCAGCCCCAGCATTTT.

This chain joins TRBV6-2 or TRBV6-3 and TRBJ2-4; 7 bases are shared with TRBD1. In germline, CDR1 is MNHEY, CDR2 SVGEGT. The junction had 3 bases not matched to a gene; V was cut back by 5 bases and J by 2 bases. The CDR3 loop spans 14 amino acids. CDR3 region: CASSSRGTKNIQYF. CDR3 nucleotide sequence: TGTGCCAGCAGTAGCAGGGGGACCAAAAACATTCAGTACTTC.

In this sample, this clone turned up a few times. The genes are TRBV12-3 or TRBV12-4 and TRBJ1-1, with TRBD1 as a possible D gene (5 bases). V was clipped by 5 bases and J by 8 bases, with 9 bases between them. This CDR3 region has 11 residues. The CDR3 coding sequence is TGTGCCAGCAGTATGAACAGGGAAGCTTTCTTT. Residues: CASSMNREAFF.

The count of this clone is one. This chain links TRBV7-8 with TRBJ2-7, with D tentatively TRBD2 (5 bases). Trimming removed 2 bases at V and 6 bases at J, with 17 bases between. This CDR3 has 15 amino acids. Germline loops: CDR1 SGHVS, CDR2 FQNEAQ. DNA of the CDR3: TGTGCCAGCAGCTTACGAGGACTGTTTGGTGCCGAGCAGTACTTC. Residues: CASSLRGLFGAEQYF.

The gene calls are TRBV7-7 and TRBJ2-2; TRBD2 matches 7 bases. This CDR3 has 15 amino acids. Germline values: CDR1 SSHAT, CDR2 FNYEAQ (reference sequence). Trimming removed 0 bases from V and 4 bases from J; junction bases left unmatched: 2. CDR3 DNA: TGTGCCAGCAGCTTAGCGGGAGGGGCCACCGGGGAGCTGTTTTTT. This sequence encodes CASSLAGGATGELFF. Variable domain in full (rest from reference TRBV7-7 and TRBJ2-2): GAGVSQSPRYKVTKRGQDVTLRCDPISSHATLYWYQQALGQGPEFLTYFNYEAQPDKSGLPSDRFSAERPEGSISTLTIQRTEQRDSAMYRCASSLAGGATGELFFGEGSRLTVL.

In this sample, this clone turned up a few times. The chain couples TRBV6-6 to TRBJ2-1; D may be TRBD2 (6 bases). V lost 6 bases and J 8 bases, leaving 11 bases between the germline ends. Germline V gene data show CDR1 as MNHNY and CDR2 as SVGAGI (reference sequence). This CDR3 spans 12 amino acids. In DNA, the CDR3 is TGTGCCAGCAGCCGCGGGACCTATGAGCAGTTCTTC. Protein product: CASSRGTYEQFF.

This rearrangement joins TRBV27 to TRBJ2-7, with 9 bases aligning to TRBD2. CDR3 length: 13 amino acids. V was pared by 8 bases and J by 7 bases, with 9 bases of the junction left unmatched. CDR1 is MNHEY and CDR2 is SMNVEV in the germline V gene (reference sequence). In DNA form, the CDR3 reads TGTGCCAGCCGGGGTAGCGGGAGTGGGGAGCAGTACTTC. Translated, it gives CASRGSGSGEQYF.

The chain joins TRBV7-9 to TRBJ1-4, with 9 bases fitting TRBD1. The CDR3 has 14 residues. Trimming cost V 5 bases and J 8 bases; bases outside gene matches: 6. Looked up from germline, CDR1 is SEHNR and CDR2 is FQNEAQ (reference sequence). This CDR3 is CASSPDRGGEKLFF. The DNA for the CDR3 is TGTGCCAGCAGCCCGGACAGGGGTGGGGAAAAACTGTTTTTT.